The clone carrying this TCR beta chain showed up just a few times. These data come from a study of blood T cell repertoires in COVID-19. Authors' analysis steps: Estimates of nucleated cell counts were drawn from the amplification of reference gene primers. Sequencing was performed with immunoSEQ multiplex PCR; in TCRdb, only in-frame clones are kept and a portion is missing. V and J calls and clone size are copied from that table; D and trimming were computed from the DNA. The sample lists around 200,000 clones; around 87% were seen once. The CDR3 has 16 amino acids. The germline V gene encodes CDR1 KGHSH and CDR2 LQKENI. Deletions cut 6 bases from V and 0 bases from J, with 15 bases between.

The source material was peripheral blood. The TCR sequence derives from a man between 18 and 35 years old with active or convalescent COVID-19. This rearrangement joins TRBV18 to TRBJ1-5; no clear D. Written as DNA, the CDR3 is TGTGCCAGCTCCCCCGGGAAGACTTATAGCAATCAGCCCCAGCATTTT. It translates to CASSPGKTYSNQPQHF.